The 15 T cell receptor beta chains given below trace back to one sample, sequenced in a study of Ad26.COV2.S vaccination and SARS-CoV-2 variants. Using immunoSEQ multiplex PCR, the repertoire was profiled, and TCRdb retains in-frame clones only, with some absent. The table shows approximately 400,000 clones, with about 88% occurring only once. Treatment reported: roughly 18 received Ad26.COV2.S at low or high dose, single or two shots; a few received placebo; per-sample allocation not given. Sampling happened 63 days after the first vaccine or placebo injection. This material consisted of peripheral blood, taken in a trial of Ad26.COV2.S vaccine versus placebo. The receptor set was obtained from a person between 18 and 65 years old who received the Ad26.COV2.S COVID-19 vaccine or a placebo.

The J gene is TRBJ2-3, the V gene TRBV25-1, with 8 bases that match TRBD1. CDR1 is MGHDK, CDR2 SYGVNS, per germline. The CDR3 has 14 residues. The ends lost 6 bases at V and 1 base at J; junction bases unmatched: 3. The CDR3 DNA is TGTGCCAGCAGGGAGACAGGGGGCACAGATACGCAGTATTTT. Translated, it gives CASRETGGTDTQYF.

V usage is TRBV5-1 and J usage is TRBJ2-7; 11 bases align to TRBD2. The germline CDR1 and CDR2 sequences are SGHRS and YFSETQ. The CDR3 runs to 19 residues. With 1 base clipped from V and 0 bases from J, the junction kept 12 bases outside the gene matches. Written as DNA, the CDR3 is TGCGCCAGCAGCTTGATCCCTTCGGCTAGCGGGGGGACCTCCTACGAGCAGTACTTC. Protein product: CASSLIPSASGGTSYEQYF.

The V gene is TRBV7-9, the J gene TRBJ2-1; D ambiguous. V dropped 5 bases and J dropped 2 bases, with 10 bases sitting between them. CDR1 SEHNR and CDR2 FQNEAQ come from the germline V gene (reference sequence). The CDR3 runs 14 residues. The CDR3 sequence: CASSQELPYNEQFF. CDR3 in DNA: TGTGCCAGCAGCCAAGAACTTCCCTACAATGAGCAGTTCTTC.

The rearrangement joins TRBV7-9 to TRBJ2-1, with 10 positions matching TRBD2. With V trimmed by 4 bases and J by 0 bases, 9 bases remained unmatched. Germline CDR1 reads SEHNR; CDR2 reads FQNEAQ (reference sequence). The CDR3 sequence is 18 residues long. The CDR3 sequence is CASSSGTSVPSSYNEQFF. DNA of the CDR3: TGTGCCAGCAGCTCCGGGACTAGCGTTCCAAGCTCCTACAATGAGCAGTTCTTC.

The chain uses TRBV30 and TRBJ1-2, with unresolved D. CDR3 length: 13 amino acids. The germline V and J ends were trimmed by 0 bases and 6 bases, with 11 bases remaining between them. Germline V CDR1 and CDR2: GTSNPN, SVGIG (reference sequence). This CDR3 is CAWSVLQFHGYTF. CDR3 nucleotide sequence: TGTGCCTGGAGTGTACTGCAATTCCATGGCTACACCTTC.

The rearrangement joins TRBV3-1 (or the pseudogene TRBV3-2) to TRBJ2-7; either TRBD1 or TRBD2 may supply D (6 bases each). The germline V gene has CDR1 LGHDT and CDR2 YNNKEL (reference sequence). V was trimmed by 5 bases and J by 5 bases, leaving 13 bases between them. The CDR3 loop spans 13 amino acids. The CDR3 DNA reads TGTGCCAGCAGCACCCGGGGGCCGAACGAGCAGTACTTC. It encodes CASSTRGPNEQYF.

The chain uses TRBV7-9 and TRBJ2-1, with TRBD2 identical over 8 bases. The V gene's germline CDR1 is SEHNR and CDR2 FQNEAQ (reference sequence). The CDR3 length is 17 residues. Trimming at V came to 6 bases and at J to 0 bases, leaving 10 bases not matched to a gene. CDR3 DNA sequence: TGTGCCAGCAGTCAACCTACTAGCGGAGTCTCCTACAATGAGCAGTTCTTC. Translating it yields CASSQPTSGVSYNEQFF.

The rearrangement links TRBV3-1 (or the pseudogene TRBV3-2) to TRBJ1-1, with D maybe TRBD1 (6 bases). V dropped 3 bases and J dropped 3 bases, with 17 bases sitting between them. Germline loops: CDR1 LGHDT, CDR2 YNNKEL (reference sequence). The CDR3 loop spans 16 amino acids. CDR3 loop: CASSHSPRGGDTEAFF. For the CDR3, the DNA is TGTGCCAGCAGCCATTCTCCCAGGGGAGGAGACACTGAAGCTTTCTTT.

The rearrangement links TRBV12-3 or TRBV12-4 to TRBJ1-1; TRBD1 aligns across 9 bases. V lost 5 bases and J lost 10; bases outside the gene matches: 5. The CDR3 extends over 12 amino acids. The CDR3 DNA reads TGTGCCAGCAGTCCCGGGACAGGGTTAGCTTTCTTT. It encodes CASSPGTGLAFF.

This clone was seen just once. This chain joins TRBV18 and TRBJ2-7; the D is unclear. Germline values: CDR1 KGHSH, CDR2 LQKENI. Trimming shortened V by 1 base and J by 2 bases, and 12 bases separated the two germline ends. CDR3 length: 15 residues. The CDR3 here is CASSPQRSKAYEQYF. DNA for the CDR3: TGTGCCAGCTCACCACAAAGGTCCAAGGCCTACGAGCAGTACTTC.

This clone was found a few times. The genes are TRBV4-3 and TRBJ2-6; perhaps TRBD1 as D (6 bases). Deletions cut 0 bases from V and 2 bases from J, with 8 bases between. The CDR3 totals 16 residues. Germline-derived CDR1 and CDR2 are LGHNA and YSLEER. The CDR3 nucleotides are TGCGCCAGCAGCCAAGATGGGACAACTGGGGCCAACGTCCTGACTTTC. This codes for CASSQDGTTGANVLTF.

This rearrangement joins TRBV24-1 to TRBJ2-5, with 7 bases lining up with TRBD2. With 4 bases clipped from V and 4 bases from J, the junction kept 5 bases outside the gene matches. Germline CDR1 is KGHDR and CDR2 is SFDVKD. The CDR3 consists of 14 residues. The CDR3 DNA reads as TGTGCCACCAGTGACCCGGGGAGGGGAGAGACCCAGTACTTC. Its protein is CATSDPGRGETQYF.

V usage is TRBV7-9 and J usage is TRBJ2-2, with D unresolved. The CDR3 contains 13 residues. Germline loops: CDR1 SEHNR, CDR2 FQNEAQ (reference sequence). V dropped 4 bases and J dropped 2 bases, with 5 bases sitting between them. In DNA, the CDR3 is TGTGCCAGCAGCTCCCATAACACCGGGGAGCTGTTTTTT. It specifies CASSSHNTGELFF.

The V and J genes are TRBV6-5 and TRBJ2-7, with 7 bases matching TRBD2. V was clipped by 6 bases and J by 2 bases; unmatched bases: 7. CDR1 MNHEY and CDR2 SVGAGI come from the germline V gene. This CDR3 comprises 14 residues. The CDR3 reads CASRKGTTAYEQYF. Written as DNA, the CDR3 is TGTGCCAGCAGGAAGGGGACTACCGCCTACGAGCAGTACTTC.

The rearrangement links TRBV10-3 to TRBJ1-3; 9 nucleotides match TRBD1. The CDR3 consists of 14 residues. J lost 8 bases, V lost 11 bases, and 13 bases had no gene match. From germline, CDR1 is ENHRY and CDR2 SYGVKD. This CDR3 reads CAVRDRASRDTIYF. The CDR3 DNA reads as TGTGCCGTCCGGGACAGGGCCTCACGGGACACCATATATTTT.